The 18 T cell receptor beta chains listed next were all sequenced from one sample in a study of T cell repertoires in aging, cancer and after chemotherapy. TRB rearrangements spanning V, D and J were amplified using mixed TRB-A/B primers. A single record per CDR3 protein comes from TCRdb applying MiXCR to the multiplex PCR reads. The repertoire has 10,000 to 15,000 distinct CDR3 sequences, roughly a third of them found once; the top ten carry under 7%. The template was genomic DNA from peripheral blood, not RNA. The sequenced sample was blood. The receptors come from a human donor in good health. The donor label of this sample is uncertain.

With respect to this clonotype: Relative to the germline gene, one junction end is altered; a read error may explain this. V usage is TRBV11-3 and J usage is TRBJ1-2; TRBD1 matches at 9 bases. Per germline, CDR1 SGHNT and CDR2 YENEEA. The CDR3 has 19 residues. CDR3 bases: TGTGCCAGAAGCTTGGCCGAGGGACAGGGTGCCGTGCTTGACTATGGCTACACCTTC. Translation: CARSLAEGQGAVLDYGYTF.

This rearrangement joins TRBV11-1 to TRBJ1-5; TRBD1 aligns across 7 bases. CDR3 size: 14 residues. Germline loops: CDR1 SGHAT, CDR2 FQDESV (reference sequence). V lost 1 base to trimming and J lost 7 bases; unmatched junction nucleotides: 4. CDR3 residues: CASSLGQGGQPQHF. The CDR3 region has the DNA TGTGCCAGCAGCTTAGGACAGGGAGGACAGCCCCAGCATTTT.

The chain carries TRBV5-6 and TRBJ1-2; no definite D call. Germline V gene sequence: CDR1 SGHDT, CDR2 YYEEEE. Trimming took 0 bases from V and 2 from J, leaving 8 bases between them. The CDR3 contains 14 residues. The chain's CDR3 is CASSLVGKNYGYTF. DNA of the CDR3: TGTGCCAGCAGCTTGGTAGGCAAGAACTATGGCTACACCTTC.

The J gene is TRBJ2-1, the V gene TRBV6-1; D is unresolved. Between the trimmed V and J ends, which lost 1 base and 12 bases, there was a span of 10 bases. Per germline, CDR1 MNHNS and CDR2 SASEGT. The CDR3 length is 12 residues. CDR3 sequence reads: CASSEEGLWQFF. In nucleotides, the CDR3 is TGTGCCAGCAGTGAAGAAGGGCTATGGCAGTTCTTC.

This clonotype is deemed medium-sized (0.01 to 0.1%). The gene calls are TRBV11-3 and TRBJ2-3; D perhaps matches TRBD1 (6 bases). This CDR3 is 14 amino acids long. Trimming took 4 bases from V and 3 from J, leaving 11 bases between them. Germline V gene lookup returns CDR1 SGHNT and CDR2 YENEEA. The CDR3 spells CASSSHRVTDTQYF. CDR3 sequence (DNA): TGTGCCAGCAGCTCTCACAGGGTTACAGATACGCAGTATTTT.

The rearrangement uses TRBV19 and TRBJ2-6; D assignment may be TRBD1 or TRBD2 (5 bases each). CDR1 LNHDA and CDR2 SQIVND come from the germline V gene (reference sequence). The CDR3 runs 15 residues. Deletions cut 6 bases from V and 0 bases from J, with 9 bases between. The CDR3 here is CASSRDHSGANVLTF. The CDR3 DNA follows: TGTGCCAGTAGCCGGGACCACTCTGGGGCCAACGTCCTGACTTTC.

In DNA form, the CDR3 reads TGTGCCTGGAGTGTATCGCACGAGCAGTACTTC. It codes for CAWSVSHEQYF. The chain combines TRBV30 with TRBJ2-7; D unresolved. The V gene's germline CDR1 is GTSNPN and CDR2 SVGIG (reference sequence). Trimming removed 0 bases at V and 5 bases at J, with 5 bases between. The CDR3 spans 11 residues.

The rearrangement links TRBV6-1 to TRBJ1-5, with D possibly being TRBD1 (5 bases). Germline lookup yields CDR1 MNHNS and CDR2 SASEGT. The CDR3 is 13 residues long. The V and J ends lost 4 bases and 3 bases respectively, with 7 bases between them. DNA for the CDR3: TGTGCCAGCAGTGTGGGGCCCAATCAGCCCCAGCATTTT. Translated, it gives CASSVGPNQPQHF.

The chain recombines TRBV18 with TRBJ2-1, with TRBD2 matching 7 bases. The V segment lost 4 bases and the J segment 0 bases; nucleotides outside the gene matches: 3. CDR3 size: 15 residues. CDR1 is KGHSH, CDR2 LQKENI, per germline. The CDR3, as DNA: TGTGCCAGCTCACAGCGGGACGGCTCCTACAATGAGCAGTTCTTC. Its translation: CASSQRDGSYNEQFF.

The V gene is TRBV27, the J gene TRBJ2-3; TRBD2 is a possible D gene (6 bases). V was pared by 5 bases and J by 1 base, with 13 bases between. CDR3 length equals 15 residues. Germline values: CDR1 MNHEY, CDR2 SMNVEV (reference sequence). The DNA of the CDR3 is TGTGCCAGCAGTCCTCGGGACTCCCGCACAGATACGCAGTATTTT. This sequence encodes CASSPRDSRTDTQYF.

V gene TRBV19 combines with J gene TRBJ1-4; 9 nucleotides match TRBD1. The V segment lost 0 bases and the J segment 7 bases; nucleotides outside the gene matches: 3. Germline-derived CDR1 and CDR2 are LNHDA and SQIVND (reference sequence). CDR3 length: 15 amino acids. Here the CDR3 DNA reads TGTGCCAGTAGTATAGAGACAGGGGGACGTGAAAAACTGTTTTTT. Protein product: CASSIETGGREKLFF.

This clonotype rates as medium-sized. V and J are TRBV29-1 and TRBJ1-4; D not certain. CDR1 is SQVTM, CDR2 ANQGSEA, per germline. The CDR3 extends over 12 amino acids. Trimming shortened V by 1 base and J by 5 bases, and 5 bases separated the two germline ends. The CDR3 DNA reads TGCAGCGTTGAAGCCGGGAATGAAAAACTGTTTTTT. Protein product: CSVEAGNEKLFF.

This clonotype is medium-sized in the sample. V and J are TRBV19 and TRBJ2-2; no definite D call. The CDR3 is made up of 14 amino acids. V was pared by 1 base and J by 7 bases, with 10 bases between. Germline CDR1 and CDR2: LNHDA and SQIVND (reference sequence). The CDR3 nucleotides read TGTGCCAGTAGTATAGTTTGGGTGGACGGGGAGCTGTTTTTT. It is translated as CASSIVWVDGELFF. Full variable domain (outside the CDR3, taken from reference TRBV19 and TRBJ2-2): DGGITQSPKYLFRKEGQNVTLSCEQNLNHDAMYWYRQDPGQGLRLIYYSQIVNDFQKGDIAEGYSVSREKKESFPLTVTSAQKNPTAFYLCASSIVWVDGELFFGEGSRLTVL.

The V and J genes are TRBV11-1 and TRBJ2-3; 10 bases map to TRBD1. Germline V gene sequence: CDR1 SGHAT, CDR2 FQDESV (reference sequence). The CDR3 has 14 residues. V was pared by 6 bases and J by 8 bases, with 8 bases of the junction left unmatched. CDR3 nucleotide sequence: TGTGCCAGCAGTGAGGGGACAGGGGTCCGTACGCAGTATTTT. This gives the protein CASSEGTGVRTQYF.

The V gene is TRBV10-3, the J gene TRBJ1-6, with 7 bases identical to TRBD1. Germline V gives CDR1 ENHRY, CDR2 SYGVKD. This CDR3 is built from 15 residues. V gave up 8 bases and J gave up 3 bases; unmatched junction bases: 7. Here the CDR3 reads CAIGPQGIYNSPLHF. The CDR3 DNA sequence: TGTGCCATCGGACCACAGGGGATCTATAATTCACCCCTCCACTTT.

This clonotype turned up a few times. This chain joins TRBV13 and TRBJ2-7; 10 nucleotides align to TRBD1. The V and J ends lost 5 bases and 4 bases, in that order; junction bases with no gene match: 2. Germline CDR1 PRHDT, CDR2 FYEKMQ (reference sequence). This CDR3 is built from 13 residues. The DNA of the CDR3 is TGTGCCAGCAGCCTGGGACAGGGGTACGAGCAGTACTTC. Protein sequence: CASSLGQGYEQYF.

This sequence joins TRBV19 and TRBJ2-1; D uncertain. Germline CDR1 is LNHDA and CDR2 is SQIVND (reference sequence). This CDR3 is 15 amino acids long. Between the trimmed V and J ends, which lost 1 base and 0 bases, there was a span of 7 bases. This CDR3 is CASSIGSSSYNEQFF. The CDR3 coding sequence is TGTGCCAGTAGTATAGGGTCTAGCTCCTACAATGAGCAGTTCTTC.

There are a few counts of this clonotype. The chain joins TRBV30 to TRBJ1-4; unclear D gene. The V end was cut by 0 bases, the J end by 1 base, with 9 bases between. The CDR3 contains 15 residues. Germline V gene lookup returns CDR1 GTSNPN and CDR2 SVGIG (reference sequence). CDR3 region: CAWSVEGITNEKLFF. CDR3 coding DNA: TGTGCCTGGAGTGTTGAAGGAATAACTAATGAAAAACTGTTTTTT.